Sequencing of this T cell receptor beta chain was carried out in a study of T cells in Graves' hyperthyroidism and ophthalmopathy. Germline CDR1 SQVTM, CDR2 ANQGSEA. The CDR3 length is 15 residues. Amplification yielded TCR beta CDR3 regions, with RNA transcripts as the source. An initial round of RT-PCR targeting the TCR CDR3 relied on the HTBI primer set. TCRdb reprocessed the multiplex PCR reads with MiXCR, giving one entry per CDR3 protein. The table shows a few hundred thousand distinct CDR3 sequences, with 40% to 50% occurring only once. Patients were excluded for uncontrolled infection, other autoimmune disease, pregnancy or lactation.

The sequenced sample was peripheral blood or thyroid tissue (not recorded which). The chain joins TRBV29-1 to TRBJ2-7, with TRBD2 matching over 7 bases. The J call is in doubt because the DNA end fits TRBJ2-1 better. The source of this sequence is an adult woman with Graves' disease, either hyperthyroidism or ophthalmopathy (not recorded which). CDR3 DNA sequence: TGCAGCGTAAATTCCCCCGGGACTACCTTCAATGAGCAGTTCTTC. Amino acids: CSVNSPGTTFNEQFF.